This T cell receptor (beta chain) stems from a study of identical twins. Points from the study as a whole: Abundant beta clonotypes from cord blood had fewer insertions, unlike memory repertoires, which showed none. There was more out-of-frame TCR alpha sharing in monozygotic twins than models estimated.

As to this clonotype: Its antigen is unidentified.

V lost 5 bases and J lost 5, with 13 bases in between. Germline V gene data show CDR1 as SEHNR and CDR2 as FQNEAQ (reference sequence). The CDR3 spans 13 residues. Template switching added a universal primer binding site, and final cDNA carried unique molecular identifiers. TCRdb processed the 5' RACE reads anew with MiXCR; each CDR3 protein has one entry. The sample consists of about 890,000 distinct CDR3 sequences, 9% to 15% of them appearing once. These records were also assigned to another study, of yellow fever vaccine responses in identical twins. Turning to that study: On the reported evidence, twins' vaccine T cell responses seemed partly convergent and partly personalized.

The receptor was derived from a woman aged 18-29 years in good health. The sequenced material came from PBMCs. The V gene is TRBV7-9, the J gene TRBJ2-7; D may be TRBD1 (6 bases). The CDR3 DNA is TGTGCCAGCAGCGCACAGGGATTGAACGAGCAGTACTTC. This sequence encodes CASSAQGLNEQYF. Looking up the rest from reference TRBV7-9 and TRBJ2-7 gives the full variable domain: DTGVSQNPRHKITKRGQNVTFRCDPISEHNRLYWYRQTLGQGPEFLTYFQNEAQLEKSRLLSDRFSAERPKGSFSTLEIQRTEQGDSAMYLCASSAQGLNEQYFGPGTRLTVT.